Shown below are 7 T cell receptor beta chains from a single sample sequenced in a study of radiotherapy plus CTLA-4 blockade in lung cancer. The method was immunoSEQ multiplex PCR; TCRdb's version includes in-frame clones alone and lacks a portion of them. The sample yields some 92,000 clones, approximately 85% seen once. This material consisted of peripheral blood, taken from a patient treated with radiotherapy plus ipilimumab. These receptors all stem from a human donor with non-small cell lung cancer who had a partial response to radiotherapy plus ipilimumab.

This clone was seen only a few times. Here the CDR3 DNA reads TGTGCCAGTAGTGGAGTCGGGACTTCCCACGAGCAGTACTTC. Translating it yields CASSGVGTSHEQYF. The chain joins TRBV19 to TRBJ2-7, with D perhaps TRBD2 (6 bases). This CDR3 region has 14 residues. Trimming took off 5 bases at V and 5 bases at J, with 16 bases between the two ends. Germline-derived CDR1 and CDR2 are LNHDA and SQIVND (reference sequence).

CDR3 sequence reads: CASSPSPTGDYEQYF. The CDR3 nucleotides read TGTGCCAGCAGCCCCTCCCCGACTGGAGACTACGAGCAGTACTTC. The chain carries TRBV27 and TRBJ2-7, with unresolved D. Germline V gives CDR1 MNHEY, CDR2 SMNVEV (reference sequence). The length of the CDR3 is 15 residues. Trimming shortened V by 6 bases and J by 3 bases, and 18 bases separated the two germline ends.

The genes are TRBV6-5 and TRBJ2-5, with 8 bases lining up with TRBD1. Germline V CDR1 and CDR2: MNHEY, SVGAGI. The CDR3 loop spans 15 amino acids. After removal of 6 bases from V and 7 bases from J, the junction contained 13 bases not matched to a gene. The CDR3 DNA sequence: TGTGCCAGCAGCCGTGACAGGGGCCCGGAGGGGACCCAGTACTTC. It codes for CASSRDRGPEGTQYF.

This chain connects TRBV5-1 to TRBJ2-6; TRBD1 might be the D (7 bases). The CDR3 consists of 18 residues. The V gene's germline CDR1 is SGHRS and CDR2 YFSETQ. V was trimmed by 4 bases and J by 0 bases, leaving 17 bases between them. Here the CDR3 reads CASSLRGTASSGANVLTF. CDR3 nucleotides: TGCGCCAGCAGCCTGCGCGGGACAGCTAGCTCTGGGGCCAACGTCCTGACTTTC.

This chain links TRBV28 with TRBJ2-7, with TRBD2 identical over 9 bases. V dropped 2 bases and J dropped 6; count of bases not matched to a gene: 14. CDR3 length equals 17 residues. Germline CDR1 is MDHEN and CDR2 is SYDVKM. CDR3 amino acids: CASSLGGVAGVFGEQYF. In DNA, the CDR3 is TGTGCCAGCAGTTTAGGGGGGGTAGCGGGAGTATTCGGCGAGCAGTACTTC.

The rearrangement links TRBV21-1 to TRBJ1-5. TRBV21-1 is noted as a pseudogene. The CDR3 has 13 residues. Here the CDR3 reads CASSTKEGQPQHF. In DNA, the CDR3 is TGTGCCAGCAGCACCAAGGAGGGGCAGCCCCAGCATTTT.

This clone was detected once. The chain has TRBV7-2 and TRBJ2-3; D is ambiguous. Trimming shortened V by 5 bases and J by 6 bases, and 12 bases separated the two germline ends. The CDR3 contains 13 residues. Germline-derived CDR1 and CDR2 are SGHTA and FQGNSA. CDR3 nucleotides: TGTGCCAGCAGCCTCCAGTACACGGATACGCAGTATTTT. Its protein product is CASSLQYTDTQYF.